This entry concerns a single T cell receptor beta chain. There is no known antigen for this receptor. Base qualities are not recorded, but no much larger clone differs from it by a single base. This entry comes from a study of follicular helper T cells after annual influenza vaccination listed by TCRdb under 2017. A note on the overall study: Blood was drawn on days 0, 7 and 28 after each seasonal influenza vaccination. To study recall of cTfh clones, some subjects were followed through successive annual vaccinations in the 2013-2014, 2014-2015 and 2015-2016 seasons. One week after vaccination, a second recruited cohort of 12 to 13 subjects (Table S1) displayed a similar ICOS+CD38+ cTfh response. Six subjects had multi-year samples: four covered two vaccination seasons and two covered three seasons. The 2013-2014 samples were cryopreserved, while the 2015 samples were processed right after collection. Study-wide findings and limitations: ICOS+CD38+ cTfh clonality correlated with the frequency of that population, and its change correlated with the change in circulating plasmablast frequency. Day 7 ICOS+CD38+ clones were most often found later in ICOS-CD38- cTfh, suggesting that subset may serve as a memory reservoir. Because only roughly 9-20% of the analyzed cells gave productive TCRB sequences, there was no way to sample rare clonotypes. Successive annual vaccinations recalled a recurring oligoclonal ICOS+CD38+ cTfh response that included tetramer and AIM influenza-specific clonotypes.

In the paper's terms, the time point label means: 2015-2016 season, pre-vaccination. Seasonal inactivated influenza vaccine (Fluvarix) was administered to adults, and sorted blood CD4 subsets were tracked by TCRB sequencing before and after vaccination. To be eligible, subjects had to live in the community and must not have received influenza vaccine in the previous 6 months. Influenza vaccine contraindications, substance abuse, HIV/AIDS, active malignancy, immunomodulatory medication and active illness such as respiratory infection were included among the exclusion criteria. At each time point, about 40 to 100 mL of blood was collected. Circulating Tfh were defined as non-naive CD4+CXCR5+PD-1+ cells and sorted into ICOS+CD38+ and ICOS-CD38- fractions. Either Ficoll-Paque PLUS or SepMate separation was used to isolate PBMC. Before DNA extraction, cell subsets were sorted from PBMC on a BD FACS Aria.

The library was generated by the immunoSEQ multiplex PCR assay. Adaptive Biotechnologies handled the TCRB amplification, library preparation, sequencing and preliminary bioinformatics at Survey level resolution. For TCRB sequencing, genomic DNA from the sorted cTfh populations was amplified by multiplex PCR. Per the original workflow: Clonality was calculated in R as 1 minus normalized Shannon entropy, and the Gini index was computed with the R package ineq. Overlap score was defined as the summed counts of shared sequences divided by the total counts of all sequences in both compared samples. Significance of shared clonotypes was assessed by Fisher's exact test, with a theoretical repertoire of 10^7 TCRB sequences assumed. TCRdb re-hosts the immuneACCESS table, in-frame sequences only. Its copies lack some clones; in the studies checked, an unresolved V gene accounts for under half of them, and the cause for the rest is not known. Clonal size and the V and J genes are those of that table, whereas D and trimming came from the DNA. The table for this sample lists 12,000 or so clones; approximately 80% of them were counted only once. 3% to 4% of the sample rests with the top ten.

According to the germline V gene (reference sequence), CDR1 reads SGHNT and CDR2 reads YYREEE. Its CDR3 holds 13 amino acids, cysteine through phenylalanine. The only DNA kept is the CDR3, 39 bases in frame from the first base. Deletion took 3 bases off V and 8 bases off J, with a span of 14 bases between the germline ends. The sequencing here drew on CXCR5+ CD38- circulating T follicular helper cells from blood, taken on the day of influenza vaccination. The sample's cell subset or site label, in plain terms: circulating Tfh, non-naive CD4+CXCR5+PD-1+ (ICOS+CD38+ or ICOS-CD38-). The chain joins TRBV5-4 to TRBJ1-2; no D gene is confidently identified. The source is an adult who received the influenza vaccine. The sequenced DNA: TGTGCCAGCAGCTCTGACCTGATGGGGGGCTACACCTTC. It encodes CASSSDLMGGYTF.